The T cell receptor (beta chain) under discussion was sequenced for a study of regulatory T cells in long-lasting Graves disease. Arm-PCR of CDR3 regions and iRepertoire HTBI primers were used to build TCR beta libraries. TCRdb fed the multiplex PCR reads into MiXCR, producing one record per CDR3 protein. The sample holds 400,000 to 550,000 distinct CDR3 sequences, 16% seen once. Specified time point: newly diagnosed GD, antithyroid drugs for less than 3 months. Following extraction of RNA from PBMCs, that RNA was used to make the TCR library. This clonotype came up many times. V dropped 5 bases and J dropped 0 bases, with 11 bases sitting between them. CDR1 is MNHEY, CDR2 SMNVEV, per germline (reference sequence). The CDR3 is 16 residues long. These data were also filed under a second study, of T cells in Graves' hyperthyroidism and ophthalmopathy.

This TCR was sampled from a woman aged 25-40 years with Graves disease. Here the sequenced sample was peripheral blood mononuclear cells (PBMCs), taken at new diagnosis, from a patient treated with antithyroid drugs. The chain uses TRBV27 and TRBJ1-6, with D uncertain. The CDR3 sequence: CASSRKASSYNSPLHF. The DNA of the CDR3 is TGTGCCAGCAGTCGGAAAGCAAGCTCCTATAATTCACCCCTCCACTTT.